This T cell receptor (beta chain) was captured by sequencing in a study of response to subunit inactivated influenza vaccine (dated by TCRdb to the late 2010s). Regarding the study in general: Deep quantitative profiling of the T cell receptor repertoire was used in the study to follow responses to a trivalent subunit inactivated influenza vaccine.

This clonotype came up a few times. The antigen it binds to is not known. No per-base quality is available; no much larger clone lies one base away. What the work shows at the level of the full study, not this receptor alone: According to the authors, only a limited number of new T cells may be recruited by each seasonal influenza vaccination.

Library preparation used RT-PCR. These reads were obtained on an Illumina HiSeq 2500. The public reads were quality trimmed at Q25 with fastp and then assembled into clones with MiXCR by TCRdb, keeping productive beta chains. Every distinct CDR3 protein forms one entry, paired with its most common genes and DNA. The sample table contains roughly 650,000 distinct CDR3 sequences; only one count was recorded for about a sixth of them. The biggest ten clones account for roughly 11% of the sample. Its CDR3 holds 13 amino acids, cysteine through phenylalanine. Only the CDR3 portion is preserved as DNA: 39 bases, with reading frame beginning at the first base. At the junction V is shortened by 1 base and J by 15 bases; bases outside the gene matches: 6. Taken from the germline V gene (reference sequence), the CDR1 and CDR2 loops are LNHDA and SQIVND.

The rearranged segments are TRBV19 and TRBJ2-1; 10 bases in between match TRBD2. Sequenced material: PBMCs from blood, taken roughly 13 days after vaccination. The receptor was derived from a man in his fifties or sixties who received an inactivated influenza vaccine. Donor details come from another sample of the same person, matched by shared clones. DNA sequence: TGTGCCAGTAGTATAGGAACTAGCGGGATGGGGTTCTTC. This is translated as CASSIGTSGMGFF.